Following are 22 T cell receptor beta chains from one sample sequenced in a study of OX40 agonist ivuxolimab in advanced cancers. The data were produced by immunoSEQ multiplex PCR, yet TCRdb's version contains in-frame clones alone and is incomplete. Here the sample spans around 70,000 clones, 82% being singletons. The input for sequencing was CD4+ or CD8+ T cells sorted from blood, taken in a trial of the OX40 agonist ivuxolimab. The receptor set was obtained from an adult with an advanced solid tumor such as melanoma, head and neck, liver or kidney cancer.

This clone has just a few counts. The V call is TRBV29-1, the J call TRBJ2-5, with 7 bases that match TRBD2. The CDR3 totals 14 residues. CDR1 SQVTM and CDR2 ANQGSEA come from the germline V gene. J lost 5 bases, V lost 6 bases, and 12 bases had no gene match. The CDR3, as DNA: TGCAGCGTAAAGAGCGGGACGCACCTCGAGACCCAGTACTTC. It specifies CSVKSGTHLETQYF.

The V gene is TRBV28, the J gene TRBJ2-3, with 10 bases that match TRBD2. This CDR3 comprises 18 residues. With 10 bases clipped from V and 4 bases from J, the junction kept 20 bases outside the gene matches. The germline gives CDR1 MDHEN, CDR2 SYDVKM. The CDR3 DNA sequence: TGTGCCAACCACCGCATCTTGAAAGCGGGAGGGCCGCCAGATACGCAGTATTTT. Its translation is CANHRILKAGGPPDTQYF. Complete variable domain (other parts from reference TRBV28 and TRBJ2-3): DVKVTQSSRYLVKRTGEKVFLECVQDMDHENMFWYRQDPGLGLRLIYFSYDVKMKEKGDIPEGYSVSREKKERFSLILESASTNQTSMYLCANHRILKAGGPPDTQYFGPGTRLTVL.

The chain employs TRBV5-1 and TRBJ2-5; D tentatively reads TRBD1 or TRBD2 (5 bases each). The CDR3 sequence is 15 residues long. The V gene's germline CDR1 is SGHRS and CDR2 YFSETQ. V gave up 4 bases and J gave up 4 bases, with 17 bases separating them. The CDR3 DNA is TGCGCCAGCAGCAGCGGTTACACCCAGGGAGAGACCCAGTACTTC. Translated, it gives CASSSGYTQGETQYF.

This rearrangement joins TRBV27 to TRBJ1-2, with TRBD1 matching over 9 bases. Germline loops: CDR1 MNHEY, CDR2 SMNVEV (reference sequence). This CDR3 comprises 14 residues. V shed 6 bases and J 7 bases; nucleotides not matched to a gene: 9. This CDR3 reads CASSITGTGFGYTF. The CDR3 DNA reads TGTGCCAGCAGCATAACCGGGACAGGGTTTGGCTACACCTTC.

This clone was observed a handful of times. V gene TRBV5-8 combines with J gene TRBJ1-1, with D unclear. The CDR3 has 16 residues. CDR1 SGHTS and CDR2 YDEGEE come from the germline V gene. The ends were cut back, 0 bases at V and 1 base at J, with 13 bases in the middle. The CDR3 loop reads CASSLAGVGGNTEAFF. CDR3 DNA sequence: TGTGCCAGCAGCTTGGCCGGGGTGGGAGGGAACACTGAAGCTTTCTTT.

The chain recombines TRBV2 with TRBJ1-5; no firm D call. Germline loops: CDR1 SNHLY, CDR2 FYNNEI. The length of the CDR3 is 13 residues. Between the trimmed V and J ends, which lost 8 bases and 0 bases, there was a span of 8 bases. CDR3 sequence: CASRDDSNQPQHF. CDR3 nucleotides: TGTGCCAGCCGCGACGATAGCAATCAGCCCCAGCATTTT.

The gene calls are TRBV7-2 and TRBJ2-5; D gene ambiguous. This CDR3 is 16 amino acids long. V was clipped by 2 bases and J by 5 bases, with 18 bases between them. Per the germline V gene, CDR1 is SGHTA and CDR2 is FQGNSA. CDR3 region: CASSLLSGYSMETQYF. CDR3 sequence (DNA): TGTGCCAGCAGCTTACTTTCGGGTTATAGTATGGAGACCCAGTACTTC.

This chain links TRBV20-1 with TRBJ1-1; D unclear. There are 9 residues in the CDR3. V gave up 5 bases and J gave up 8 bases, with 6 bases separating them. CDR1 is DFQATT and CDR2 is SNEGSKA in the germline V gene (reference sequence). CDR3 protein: CSAGREAFF. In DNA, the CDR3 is TGCAGTGCTGGTCGGGAAGCTTTCTTT.

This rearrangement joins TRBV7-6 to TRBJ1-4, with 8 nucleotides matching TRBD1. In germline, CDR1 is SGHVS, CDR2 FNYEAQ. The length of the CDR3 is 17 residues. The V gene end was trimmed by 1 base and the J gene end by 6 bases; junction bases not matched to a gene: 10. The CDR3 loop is CASSLDPTQGAYEKLFF. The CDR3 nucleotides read TGTGCCAGCAGCTTAGACCCAACGCAGGGGGCATATGAAAAACTGTTTTTT.

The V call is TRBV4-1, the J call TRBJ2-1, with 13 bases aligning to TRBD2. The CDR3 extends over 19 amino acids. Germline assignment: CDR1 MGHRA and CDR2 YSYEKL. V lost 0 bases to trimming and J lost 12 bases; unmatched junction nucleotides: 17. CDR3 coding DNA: TGCGCCAGCAGCCAAGAGGGTCGTACTAGCGGGGGGGCGAGGATTGTGCAGTTCTTC. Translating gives CASSQEGRTSGGARIVQFF.

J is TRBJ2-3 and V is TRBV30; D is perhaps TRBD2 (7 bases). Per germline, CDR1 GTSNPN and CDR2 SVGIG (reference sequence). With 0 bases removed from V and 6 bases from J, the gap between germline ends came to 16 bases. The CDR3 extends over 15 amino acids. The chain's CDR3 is CAWSVRGGGEDTQYF. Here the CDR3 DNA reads TGTGCCTGGAGTGTACGGGGAGGGGGAGAGGATACGCAGTATTTT. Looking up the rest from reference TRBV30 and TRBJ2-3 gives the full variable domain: SQTIHQWPATLVQPVGSPLSLECTVEGTSNPNLYWYRQAAGRGLQLLFYSVGIGQISSEVPQNLSASRPQDRQFILSSKKLLLSDSGFYLCAWSVRGGGEDTQYFGPGTRLTVL.

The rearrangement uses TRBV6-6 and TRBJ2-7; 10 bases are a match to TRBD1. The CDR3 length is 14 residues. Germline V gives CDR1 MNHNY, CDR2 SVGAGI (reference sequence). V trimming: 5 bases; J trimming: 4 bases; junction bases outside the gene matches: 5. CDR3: CASSRQGAGYEQYV. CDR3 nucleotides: TGTGCCAGCAGTCGACAGGGGGCGGGGTACGAGCAGTACGTC.

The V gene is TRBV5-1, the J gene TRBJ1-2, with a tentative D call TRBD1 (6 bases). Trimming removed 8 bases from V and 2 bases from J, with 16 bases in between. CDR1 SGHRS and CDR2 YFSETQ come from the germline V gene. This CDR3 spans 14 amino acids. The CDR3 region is CASTGVRGNYGYTF. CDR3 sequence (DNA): TGCGCCAGTACCGGCGTGAGGGGGAACTATGGCTACACCTTC.

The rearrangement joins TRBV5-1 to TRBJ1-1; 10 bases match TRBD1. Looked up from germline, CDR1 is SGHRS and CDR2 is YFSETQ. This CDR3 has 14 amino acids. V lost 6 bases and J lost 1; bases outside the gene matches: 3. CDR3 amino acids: CASTWDRGNTEAFF. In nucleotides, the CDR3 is TGCGCCAGCACGTGGGACAGGGGGAACACTGAAGCTTTCTTT.

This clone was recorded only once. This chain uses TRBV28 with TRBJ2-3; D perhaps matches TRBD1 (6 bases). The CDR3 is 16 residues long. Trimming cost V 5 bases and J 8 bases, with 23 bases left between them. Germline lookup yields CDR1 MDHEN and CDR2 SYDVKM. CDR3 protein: CASSPWGLQKAATQYF. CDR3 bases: TGTGCCAGCAGTCCCTGGGGGCTCCAAAAGGCTGCTACGCAGTATTTT. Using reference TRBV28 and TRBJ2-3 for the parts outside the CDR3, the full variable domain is DVKVTQSSRYLVKRTGEKVFLECVQDMDHENMFWYRQDPGLGLRLIYFSYDVKMKEKGDIPEGYSVSREKKERFSLILESASTNQTSMYLCASSPWGLQKAATQYFGPGTRLTVL.

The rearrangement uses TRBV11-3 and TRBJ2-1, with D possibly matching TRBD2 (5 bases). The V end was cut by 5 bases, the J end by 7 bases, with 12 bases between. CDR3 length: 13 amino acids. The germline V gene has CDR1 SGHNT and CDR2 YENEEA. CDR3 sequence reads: CASSPSGGNEQFF. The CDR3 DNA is TGTGCCAGCAGCCCAAGCGGTGGGAATGAGCAGTTCTTC.

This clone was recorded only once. The CDR3 loop is CASSFDWSSYNEQFF. Here the CDR3 DNA reads TGTGCCAGCAGCTTCGACTGGAGCTCCTACAATGAGCAGTTCTTC. The chain employs TRBV7-2 and TRBJ2-1; D not resolved. There are 15 residues in the CDR3. V was shortened by 3 bases and J by 0 bases, with 9 bases between the two germline ends. The germline gives CDR1 SGHTA, CDR2 FQGNSA.

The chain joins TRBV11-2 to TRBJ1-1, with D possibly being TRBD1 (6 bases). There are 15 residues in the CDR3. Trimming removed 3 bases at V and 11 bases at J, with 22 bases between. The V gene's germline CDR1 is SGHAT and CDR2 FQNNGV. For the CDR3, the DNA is TGTGCCAGCAGCTTGGACCGCCAAGGGGGGCGCACGGCTTTCTTT. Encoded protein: CASSLDRQGGRTAFF.

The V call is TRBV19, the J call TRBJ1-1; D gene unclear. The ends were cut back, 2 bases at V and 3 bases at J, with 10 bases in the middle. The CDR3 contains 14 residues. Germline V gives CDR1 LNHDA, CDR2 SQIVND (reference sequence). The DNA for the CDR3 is TGTGCCAGTAGTATAACTCGGCAAGACACTGAAGCTTTCTTT. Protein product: CASSITRQDTEAFF.

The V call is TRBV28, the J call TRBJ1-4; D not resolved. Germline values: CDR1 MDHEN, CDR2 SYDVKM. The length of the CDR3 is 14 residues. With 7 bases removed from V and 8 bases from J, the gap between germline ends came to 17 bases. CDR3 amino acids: CASTPLRVGEKLFF. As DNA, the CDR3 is TGTGCCAGCACCCCGCTCCGGGTGGGGGAAAAACTGTTTTTT.

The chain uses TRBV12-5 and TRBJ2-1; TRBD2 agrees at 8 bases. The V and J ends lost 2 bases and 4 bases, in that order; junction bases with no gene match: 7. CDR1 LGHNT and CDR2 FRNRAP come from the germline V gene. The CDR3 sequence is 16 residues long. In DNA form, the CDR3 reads TGTGCTAGTGGTTTGTCCCGACTAGCGAATTACAATGAGCAGTTCTTC. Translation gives CASGLSRLANYNEQFF.

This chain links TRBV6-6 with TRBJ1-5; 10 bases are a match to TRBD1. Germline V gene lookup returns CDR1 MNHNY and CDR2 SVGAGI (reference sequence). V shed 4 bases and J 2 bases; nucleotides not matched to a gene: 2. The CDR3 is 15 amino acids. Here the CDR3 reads CASSWGQGRNQPQHF. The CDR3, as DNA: TGTGCCAGCAGTTGGGGACAGGGGCGCAATCAGCCCCAGCATTTT.